The present T cell receptor beta chain was sequenced within a study of cytomegalovirus exposure and HLA in healthy donors. General study findings and limits: Confirmation was obtained in vitro that a few CMV-associated chains are specific for CMV antigens.

About this clone itself: Its antigen is as yet unknown.

Libraries were prepared by immunoSEQ multiplex PCR; TCRdb keeps only in-frame clonotypes and omits some of them. The sample records roughly 300,000 clones, 70% to 90% being singletons. The CDR3 runs to 17 residues. Trimming removed 4 bases from V and 2 bases from J, with 20 bases in between. Sample: PBMCs. The chain recombines TRBV23-1 with TRBJ2-5, with a tentative D call TRBD2 (5 bases). TRBV23-1 is given ORF status, its function remaining uncertain. This clonotype was obtained from a woman under 30 in good health and CMV-seronegative. CDR3 coding DNA: TGCGCCAGCAGTCGAGCTTTTGGCAGGAGGATACAAGAGACCCAGTACTTC. As protein: CASSRAFGRRIQETQYF.